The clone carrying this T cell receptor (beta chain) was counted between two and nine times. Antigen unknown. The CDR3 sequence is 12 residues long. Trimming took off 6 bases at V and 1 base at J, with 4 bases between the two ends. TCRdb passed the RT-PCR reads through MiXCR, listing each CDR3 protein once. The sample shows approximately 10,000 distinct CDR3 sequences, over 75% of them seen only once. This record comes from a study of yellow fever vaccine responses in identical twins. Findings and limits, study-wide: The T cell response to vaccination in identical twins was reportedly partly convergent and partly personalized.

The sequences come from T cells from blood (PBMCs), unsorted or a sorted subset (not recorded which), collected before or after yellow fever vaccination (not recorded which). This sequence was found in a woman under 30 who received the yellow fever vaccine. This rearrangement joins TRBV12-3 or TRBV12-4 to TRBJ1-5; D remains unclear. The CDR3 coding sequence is TGTGCCAGCAGAATAAGCAATCAGCCCCAGCATTTT. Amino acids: CASRISNQPQHF.